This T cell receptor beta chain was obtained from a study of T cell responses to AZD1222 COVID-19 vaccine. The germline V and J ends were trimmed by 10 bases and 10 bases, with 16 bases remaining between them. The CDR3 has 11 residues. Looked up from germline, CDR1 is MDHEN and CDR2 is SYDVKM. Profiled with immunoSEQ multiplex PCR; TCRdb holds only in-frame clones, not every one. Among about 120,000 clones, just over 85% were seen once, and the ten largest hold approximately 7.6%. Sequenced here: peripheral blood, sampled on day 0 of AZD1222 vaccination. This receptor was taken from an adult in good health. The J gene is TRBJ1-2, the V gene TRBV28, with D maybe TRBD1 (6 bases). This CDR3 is CATGQRIFYTF. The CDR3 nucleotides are TGTGCCACTGGACAGAGAATTTTCTACACCTTC.